Sequencing of this TCR beta chain was carried out in a study of graft-versus-host responses after intestinal transplantation. Looking at the study overall: The recipients all started with anti-thymocyte globulin induction and then took tacrolimus and steroids for approximately 3 years.

Germline V gene sequence: CDR1 MNHNY, CDR2 SVGAGI (reference sequence). The V end lost 6 bases, the J end lost 4 bases, and 10 bases lay between the germline ends. The CDR3 is made up of 14 amino acids. Repertoires were generated with immunoSEQ multiplex PCR, while TCRdb's copy carries only in-frame clones and drops some. Among some 110,000 clones, over 75% were seen once, and the ten largest hold 0.7% to 0.9%. Of note for this clone: The target antigen is unknown.

The rearrangement uses TRBV6-6 and TRBJ1-6; D gene ambiguous. The clonotype comes from a human donor who received an intestinal transplant. The sample in question was unstimulated CD4+ T cells sorted from spleen or lymph node cells, obtained before intestinal transplant. CDR3 sequence (DNA): TGTGCCAGCAGCCCTCCGGGGTATAATTCACCCCTCCACTTT. Translated: CASSPPGYNSPLHF.